This TCR beta chain comes out of a study of beta chain features in type 1 diabetes. Since all of the isolated RNA was reverse transcribed, expressed TCRB transcripts were what got sequenced. Mean read depth for naive, central memory and regulatory T cell samples was around 3.8 million reads. Sequenced by immunoSEQ multiplex PCR; TCRdb stores in-frame clones only, minus some. The sample includes some 220,000 clones, approximately 10% seen only once; the top ten take 1% to 1.5%. The receptor comes from a man between 18 and 35 years old in good health. Sequenced material: central memory CD4+ T cells from blood.

This CDR3 is CASSFVGLNTEAFF. CDR3 nucleotides: TGTGCCAGCAGCTTTGTTGGCCTGAACACTGAAGCTTTCTTT. The chain combines TRBV7-9 with TRBJ1-1, with D unclear. The germline CDR1 and CDR2 sequences are SEHNR and FQNEAQ (reference sequence). The CDR3 is 14 residues long. Trimming cost V 3 bases and J 0 bases, with 8 bases left between them.